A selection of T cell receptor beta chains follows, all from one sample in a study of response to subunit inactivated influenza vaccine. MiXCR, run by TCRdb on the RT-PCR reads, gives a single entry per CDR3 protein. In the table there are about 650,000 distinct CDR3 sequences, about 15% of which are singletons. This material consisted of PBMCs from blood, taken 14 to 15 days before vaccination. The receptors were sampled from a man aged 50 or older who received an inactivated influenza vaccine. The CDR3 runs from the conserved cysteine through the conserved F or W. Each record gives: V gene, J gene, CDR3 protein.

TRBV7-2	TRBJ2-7	CASSIHGGLGSYEQYF
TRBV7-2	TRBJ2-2	CASSLDGRAVGELFF
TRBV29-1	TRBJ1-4	CSAARGLDEKLFF
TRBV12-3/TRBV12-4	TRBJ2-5	CASSSPTGGRGQETQYF
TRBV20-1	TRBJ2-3	CSARDQSRTRPTDTQYF
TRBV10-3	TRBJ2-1	CAISESWDSYNEQFF
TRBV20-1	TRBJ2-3	CSADEAGGITDTQYF
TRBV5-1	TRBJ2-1	CASSGGSGSYNEQFF
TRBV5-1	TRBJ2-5	CASSPQGASETQYF
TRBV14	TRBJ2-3	CASSLGSSWGADTQYF
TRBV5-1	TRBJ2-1	CASSSVAGVSGEQFF
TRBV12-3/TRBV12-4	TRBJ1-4	CASRKTGGGEKLFF
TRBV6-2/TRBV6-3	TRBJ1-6	CASSWGEVSYNSPLHF
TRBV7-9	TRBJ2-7	CASSHPGYEQYF
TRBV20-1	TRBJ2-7	CSARAPGGPAVEQYF
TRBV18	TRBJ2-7	CASSDSQGAGPEAYF
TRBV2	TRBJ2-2	CASRDREGVGELFF
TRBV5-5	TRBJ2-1	CASSWTGNNEQFF
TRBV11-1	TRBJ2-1	CASSATAGSYNEQFF
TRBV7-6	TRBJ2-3	CASSLDSGRITDTQYF
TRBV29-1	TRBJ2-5	CSGGQGAETQYF
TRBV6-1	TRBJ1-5	CASSPPLGRGIGNQPQHF
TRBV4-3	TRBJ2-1	CASSQDRIDYNEQFF
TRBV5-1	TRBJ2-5	CASSFGRLAGKQETQYF
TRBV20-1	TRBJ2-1	CSAQLAGNEQFF
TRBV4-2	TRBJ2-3	CASSQEGIAGPTDTQYF
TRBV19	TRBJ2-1	CASSQNLAYEQFF
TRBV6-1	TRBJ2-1	CASTETGTGTYNEQFF
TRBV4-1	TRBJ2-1	CASSQDVTSGGWREQFF
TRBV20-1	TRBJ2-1	CSARDSTGASSYNEQFF
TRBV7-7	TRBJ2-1	CASSSPGTGNEQFF
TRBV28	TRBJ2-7	CASNPRNSYEQYF
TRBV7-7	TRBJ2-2	CASSGAPGDTGELFF
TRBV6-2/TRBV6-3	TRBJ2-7	CASSYPPKRDEQYF
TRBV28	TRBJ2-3	CASSFGRVADTQYF
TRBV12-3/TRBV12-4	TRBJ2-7	CASSIWGTDYEQYF
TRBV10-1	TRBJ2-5	CASSDRDRGETQYF
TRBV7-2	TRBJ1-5	CASSLVFRNQPQHF
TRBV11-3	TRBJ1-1	CASSSGTGRQTEAFF
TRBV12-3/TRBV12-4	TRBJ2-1	CASSEPGGEQFF
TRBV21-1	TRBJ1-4	CAGGQPTNEKLFF
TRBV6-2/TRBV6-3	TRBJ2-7	CASSYSVRTSPYEQYF
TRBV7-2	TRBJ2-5	CASSLEGLSGGETQYF
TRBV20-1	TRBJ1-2	CSVGRFNYGYTF
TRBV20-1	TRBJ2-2	CSARDRSSGDNGELFF
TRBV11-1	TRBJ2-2	CASSLSSGIARANTGELFF
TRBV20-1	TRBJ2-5	CSAVIRTGYQETQYF
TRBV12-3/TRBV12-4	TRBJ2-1	CASSPANRVGNNEQFF
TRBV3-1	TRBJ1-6	CASSPQTGGSAPLHF
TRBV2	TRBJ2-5	CATRLAGAETQYF
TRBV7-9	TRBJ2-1	CAKGQGANEQFF
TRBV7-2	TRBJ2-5	CASSLVTAGGPQYF
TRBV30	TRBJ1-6	CAWSVWGYNSPLHF
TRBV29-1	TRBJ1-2	CSVPRDQGARNGYTF
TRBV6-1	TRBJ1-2	CASSPSGGQGYTF
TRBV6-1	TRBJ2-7	CASSTLAGEGYEQYF
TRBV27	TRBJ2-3	CASKRGGLAGVNTQYF
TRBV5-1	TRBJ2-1	CASKGGYSYNEQFF